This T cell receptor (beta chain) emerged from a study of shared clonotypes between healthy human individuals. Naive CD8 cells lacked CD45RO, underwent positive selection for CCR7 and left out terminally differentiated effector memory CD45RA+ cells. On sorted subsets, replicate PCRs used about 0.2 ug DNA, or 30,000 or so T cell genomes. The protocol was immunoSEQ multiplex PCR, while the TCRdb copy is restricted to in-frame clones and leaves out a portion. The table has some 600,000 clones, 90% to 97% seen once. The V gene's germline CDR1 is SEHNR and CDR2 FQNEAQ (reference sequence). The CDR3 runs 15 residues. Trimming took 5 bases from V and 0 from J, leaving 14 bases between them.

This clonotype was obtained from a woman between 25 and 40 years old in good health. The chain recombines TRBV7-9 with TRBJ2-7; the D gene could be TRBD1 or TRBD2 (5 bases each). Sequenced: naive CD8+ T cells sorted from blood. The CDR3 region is CASSPGAGSSYEQYF. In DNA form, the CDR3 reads TGTGCCAGCAGCCCCGGGGCAGGGTCCTCCTACGAGCAGTACTTC.